Reported below is one TCR beta chain. No antigen is known for it. Naive-designated CD8 cells lacked CD45RO, were positively enriched for CCR7, and omitted terminally differentiated effector memory CD45RA+ cells. The data derive from a study of shared clonotypes between healthy human individuals. Findings of the study overall: At large depth, rarefaction still showed sorted-subset sequencing to be incomplete.

Method: immunoSEQ multiplex PCR; TCRdb's copy keeps in-frame clones and lacks some. Of about 600,000 clones in the sample, nearly 97% were seen once. The origin of this receptor is a woman under 40 in good health. The specimen was naive CD8+ T cells sorted from blood.

CDR3 amino acids: CASTQGTRGEKLFF. The CDR3 DNA reads TGTGCCAGCACCCAGGGGACGCGGGGAGAAAAACTGTTTTTT. This sequence joins TRBV2 and TRBJ1-4; weak D call: TRBD1 (6 bases). The V end was cut by 7 bases, the J end by 8 bases, with 17 bases between. Germline V gene sequence: CDR1 SNHLY, CDR2 FYNNEI. CDR3 length: 14 amino acids.